The rows below give T cell receptor beta chains drawn from one sample of a study of cytomegalovirus exposure and HLA in healthy donors. The table came from immunoSEQ multiplex PCR; TCRdb's copy has only in-frame clones and leaves some out. The sample contains about 190,000 clones, 75% to 80% of which appear only once. The material sequenced was PBMCs. The receptors here all came from a woman aged 25 to 45 in good health and CMV-seropositive. CDR3s include the opening cysteine and the closing phenylalanine or tryptophan. Fields, in order: V gene, clone size, J gene, D gene, CDR3 protein, CDR3 DNA. A D gene is named only where the DNA matches it firmly. Some rows have no size entry. The others give once, few or many, or a class for an expanded clone.

>TRBV5-6|once|TRBJ2-2|TRBD2
CASSSLAGGRTGELFF
TGTGCCAGCAGCTCCCTAGCGGGAGGGCGAACCGGGGAGCTGTTTTTT
>TRBV2|once|TRBJ2-2|TRBD2
CASSAGGGTGELFF
TGTGCCAGCAGTGCGGGAGGAGGTACCGGGGAGCTGTTTTTT
>TRBV19|-|TRBJ2-4|TRBD1
CASSTRTGGSIQYF
TGTGCCAGTAGTACCCGGACAGGGGGTTCGATTCAGTACTTC
>TRBV9|few|TRBJ2-2|TRBD2
CASREGTSGSFNTGELFF
TGTGCCAGCAGGGAGGGGACTAGCGGGAGCTTCAATACCGGGGAGCTGTTTTTT
>TRBV6-5|-|TRBJ1-2|-
CASSYSVGEGFYGYTF
TGTGCCAGCAGTTACTCGGTAGGGGAAGGCTTCTATGGCTACACCTTC
>TRBV15|-|TRBJ1-6|-
CATSRDAEFTPLHF
TGTGCCACCAGCAGAGATGCTGAGTTCACACCCCTCCACTTT
>TRBV7-2|few|TRBJ2-5|-
CASTVGGKETQYF
TGTGCCAGCACCGTGGGGGGAAAAGAGACCCAGTACTTC
>TRBV11-2|-|TRBJ2-2|-
CASSPHGQKTVTGELFF
TGTGCCAGCAGCCCGCACGGCCAAAAGACTGTCACCGGGGAGCTGTTTTTT
>TRBV19|-|TRBJ2-2|-
CASSIDYMGHGDTGELFF
TGTGCCAGTAGTATAGATTATATGGGACACGGGGACACCGGGGAGCTGTTTTTT
>TRBV11-3|once|TRBJ2-3|-
CASSLQGTDTQYF
TGTGCCAGCAGCCTACAGGGCACAGATACGCAGTATTTT
>TRBV18|-|TRBJ2-1|-
CASSSNEQFF
TGTGCCAGCTCGTCAAATGAGCAGTTCTTC
>TRBV6-6|-|TRBJ2-3|TRBD1
CASSYYPQGATDTQYF
TGTGCCAGCAGTTATTACCCCCAGGGGGCCACAGATACGCAGTATTTT
>TRBV18|-|TRBJ1-4|-
CASSRTTAISTNEKLFF
TGTGCCAGCTCACGGACGACAGCCATTTCAACTAATGAAAAACTGTTTTTT
>TRBV7-2|once|TRBJ2-4|TRBD2
CASSFLAGGAPGIQYF
TGTGCCAGCAGCTTCCTAGCGGGAGGTGCCCCGGGCATTCAGTACTTC
>TRBV5-5|-|TRBJ1-1|-
CASSLAPNTEAFF
TGTGCCAGCAGCTTAGCCCCGAACACTGAAGCTTTCTTT
>TRBV19|-|TRBJ1-1|TRBD1
CASTSLSGGDAFF
TGTGCCAGTACATCCCTATCAGGGGGTGACGCTTTCTTT
>TRBV6-5|once|TRBJ2-1|TRBD2
CASSGGFNEQFF
TGTGCCAGCAGCGGGGGGTTTAATGAGCAGTTCTTC
>TRBV6-1|once|TRBJ2-7|-
CASSESIGRQYF
TGTGCCAGCAGTGAATCCATTGGGCGCCAGTACTTC
>TRBV4-2|few|TRBJ2-1|TRBD2
CASSPSPGTSNPYNEQFF
TGTGCCAGCAGCCCGAGTCCCGGGACTAGTAACCCCTACAATGAGCAGTTCTTC
>TRBV5-1|few|TRBJ2-7|-
CASSFLDNSYEQYF
TGCGCCAGCAGCTTCCTGGACAACTCCTACGAGCAGTACTTC
>TRBV6-6|-|TRBJ1-2|-
CASSRPGQGRYGYTF
TGTGCCAGCAGTCGACCAGGACAAGGCCGTTATGGCTACACCTTC
>TRBV4-2|few|TRBJ2-5|TRBD2
CASSQAGGSQETQYF
TGTGCCAGCAGCCAAGCTGGCGGGAGTCAGGAGACCCAGTACTTC
>TRBV19|-|TRBJ1-5|-
CAAGDYSNQPQHF
TGTGCCGCCGGAGATTATAGCAATCAGCCCCAGCATTTT
>TRBV15|once|TRBJ1-5|-
CATSRGGEGNQPQHF
TGTGCCACCAGCAGAGGGGGCGAGGGCAATCAGCCCCAGCATTTT
>TRBV5-1|-|TRBJ1-2|TRBD1
CASSSTGTGGNGYTF
TGCGCCAGCAGCTCAACCGGGACAGGGGGTAACGGCTACACCTTC
>TRBV6-5|-|TRBJ2-7|TRBD1
CASRQGYEQYF
TGTGCCAGTAGACAGGGCTACGAGCAGTACTTC
>TRBV11-2|-|TRBJ1-3|-
CASSKTQRGNTIYF
TGTGCCAGCAGCAAAACCCAGCGCGGAAACACCATATATTTT
>TRBV11-3|-|TRBJ2-7|TRBD1
CASSRQGTGEQYF
TGTGCCAGCAGCAGACAGGGGACTGGCGAGCAGTACTTC
>TRBV2|-|TRBJ2-7|-
CASIDFLEQYF
TGTGCCAGCATAGACTTTTTGGAGCAGTACTTC
>TRBV21-1|few|TRBJ2-6|-
CASSKAGSGANVLTF
TGTGCCAGCAGCAAGGCGGGCTCTGGGGCCAACGTCCTGACTTTC
>TRBV4-3|-|TRBJ1-6|-
CASSQVRSVNSPLHF
TGCGCCAGCAGCCAAGTTCGAAGCGTGAATTCACCCCTCCACTTT
>TRBV9|few|TRBJ2-1|TRBD2
CASSVGAGGAGVSEQFF
TGTGCCAGCAGCGTAGGTGCGGGGGGAGCGGGGGTAAGTGAGCAGTTCTTC
>TRBV9|-|TRBJ1-5|-
CASSADSYSNQPQHF
TGTGCCAGCAGCGCAGACAGTTATAGCAATCAGCCCCAGCATTTT
>TRBV12-5|-|TRBJ1-2|-
CASRAGGYTF
TGTGCTAGTCGGGCGGGTGGCTACACCTTC
>TRBV7-9|few|TRBJ2-1|-
CASLNNEQFF
TGTGCCAGCCTAAACAATGAGCAGTTCTTC
>TRBV28|-|TRBJ2-5|TRBD1
CASSFQGVETQYF
TGTGCCAGCAGTTTCCAGGGGGTAGAGACCCAGTACTTC
>TRBV6-5|few|TRBJ2-5|-
CASSPSEIIQETQYF
TGTGCCAGCAGCCCGTCAGAAATCATACAAGAGACCCAGTACTTC
>TRBV7-2|few|TRBJ2-1|TRBD2
CASSLLAGLGNEQFF
TGTGCCAGCAGCCTCCTAGCGGGATTGGGCAATGAGCAGTTCTTC
>TRBV27|-|TRBJ2-3|-
CASSFTPFPQGGNTDTQYF
TGTGCCAGCAGTTTTACTCCGTTCCCACAGGGGGGGAACACAGATACGCAGTATTTT
>TRBV4-2|-|TRBJ1-2|-
CASSQGGVNYGYTF
TGTGCCAGCAGCCAAGGGGGGGTTAACTATGGCTACACCTTC
>TRBV7-3|-|TRBJ2-2|TRBD2
CASSFLAGPNTGELFF
TGTGCCAGCAGCTTCCTAGCGGGGCCGAACACCGGGGAGCTGTTTTTT
>TRBV5-8|-|TRBJ1-5|-
CASSLGVHSNQPQHF
TGTGCCAGCAGCTTAGGAGTACATAGCAATCAGCCCCAGCATTTT
>TRBV7-9|-|TRBJ2-7|TRBD1
CASSLGQAPGEQYF
TGTGCCAGCAGCCTGGGACAGGCTCCCGGGGAGCAGTACTTC
>TRBV18|-|TRBJ2-3|TRBD2
CASSIALAGATDTQYF
TGTGCCAGCTCGATAGCCCTAGCGGGGGCCACAGATACGCAGTATTTT
>TRBV28|-|TRBJ1-5|TRBD1
CASTNLPGQGASVGQPQHF
TGTGCCAGCACCAATCTCCCGGGACAGGGGGCCTCTGTCGGTCAGCCCCAGCATTTT
>TRBV13|once|TRBJ1-2|-
CASSVEQVANYGYTF
TGTGCCAGCAGCGTAGAACAGGTAGCTAACTATGGCTACACCTTC
>TRBV19|-|TRBJ1-2|TRBD1
CASLRSGGPNYGYTF
TGTGCCAGTCTACGTTCAGGGGGGCCAAACTATGGCTACACCTTC
>TRBV18|-|TRBJ1-5|-
CASSFTSTVNNQPQHF
TGTGCCAGCTCATTCACGTCGACAGTGAATAATCAGCCCCAGCATTTT
>TRBV20-1|-|TRBJ1-6|-
CSAGGSVFHF
TGCAGTGCGGGAGGTTCGGTATTCCACTTT